A single sample is the source of the 16 T cell receptor beta chains below, sequenced in a study of beta chain features in type 1 diabetes. Whole-study findings and limits: People with Type 1 diabetes carried modestly yet significantly shorter TCRB CDR3s in all four CD4+ subsets.

The antigens of these receptors remain unknown. All of the isolated RNA was reverse transcribed, so expressed TCRB transcripts were sequenced. Sequencing was performed with immunoSEQ multiplex PCR; in TCRdb, only in-frame clones are kept and a portion is missing. There are around 150,000 clones in the sample; around 9% occur only once, and under 0.85% lies in the top ten. The sample taken for sequencing was central memory CD4+ T cells from blood. These TCRs come from a woman aged 25 to 39 with type 1 diabetes.

This chain's CDR3 is CASSLSGSQYEQYF. CDR3 nucleotide sequence: TGCGCCAGCAGCTTGAGCGGGAGTCAGTACGAGCAGTACTTC. The chain links TRBV5-1 to TRBJ2-7, with TRBD2 matching over 8 bases. From germline, CDR1 is SGHRS and CDR2 YFSETQ. The J segment lost 4 bases and the V segment lost 1 base, leaving 4 bases of the junction unmatched. The CDR3 consists of 14 residues.

This clone was counted between two and nine times. The gene calls are TRBV19 and TRBJ2-7, with 7 nucleotides matching TRBD2. This CDR3 comprises 16 residues. V lost 4 bases to trimming and J lost 0 bases; unmatched junction nucleotides: 9. The germline V gene encodes CDR1 LNHDA and CDR2 SQIVND (reference sequence). CDR3: CASSSRGSGNSYEQYF. The DNA for the CDR3 is TGTGCCAGTAGTAGCCGGGGGAGCGGGAACTCCTACGAGCAGTACTTC.

In this sample, this clone turned up a few times. The rearrangement uses TRBV9 and TRBJ1-2; 8 nucleotides agree with TRBD1. CDR1 is SGDLS, CDR2 YYNGEE, per germline. The J segment lost 3 bases and the V segment lost 0 bases, leaving 4 bases of the junction unmatched. The CDR3 is made up of 15 amino acids. CDR3 DNA: TGTGCCAGCAGCGTAGGGACAGGGTGGGACTATGGCTACACCTTC. Its protein is CASSVGTGWDYGYTF. The variable domain in full, completed from reference TRBV9 and TRBJ1-2, reads DSGVTQTPKHLITATGQRVTLRCSPRSGDLSVYWYQQSLDQGLQFLIQYYNGEERAKGNILERFSAQQFPDLHSELNLSSLELGDSALYFCASSVGTGWDYGYTFGSGTRLTVV.

This clone was observed a few times. The rearrangement links TRBV9 to TRBJ2-3, with TRBD1 identical over 8 bases. The V segment lost 3 bases and the J segment 0 bases; nucleotides outside the gene matches: 6. This CDR3 comprises 16 residues. Germline CDR1 and CDR2: SGDLS and YYNGEE. CDR3 in amino acids: CASSGQGAHSTDTQYF. The CDR3, as DNA: TGTGCCAGCAGCGGCCAGGGGGCCCACAGCACAGATACGCAGTATTTT.

J is TRBJ1-2 and V is TRBV4-1; tentative D call: TRBD1 (5 bases). The V gene's germline CDR1 is MGHRA and CDR2 YSYEKL. CDR3 length equals 16 residues. The ends were cut back, 1 base at V and 4 bases at J, with 16 bases in the middle. The CDR3 region is CASSQGIAGQLYGYTF. The CDR3, as DNA: TGCGCCAGCAGCCAAGGGATAGCAGGGCAGCTCTATGGCTACACCTTC.

As concerns this clone: This CDR3 is also generated by other DNA sequences in the sample. The chain uses TRBV30 and TRBJ1-5; 9 nucleotides line up with TRBD1. The CDR3 is 13 amino acids. Germline V gene sequence: CDR1 GTSNPN, CDR2 SVGIG (reference sequence). V gave up 0 bases and J gave up 6 bases; unmatched junction bases: 0. This chain's CDR3 is CAWSVQGAQPQHF. CDR3 in DNA: TGTGCCTGGAGTGTACAGGGGGCTCAGCCCCAGCATTTT.

This clone occurred a few times. The V gene is TRBV7-9, the J gene TRBJ1-1; TRBD1 matches 7 bases. Germline-derived CDR1 and CDR2 are SEHNR and FQNEAQ (reference sequence). After removal of 4 bases from V and 2 bases from J, the junction contained 4 bases not matched to a gene. The CDR3 is 14 residues long. CDR3 in amino acids: CASSSTGANTEAFF. For the CDR3, the DNA is TGTGCCAGCAGCTCTACAGGGGCAAACACTGAAGCTTTCTTT.

CDR3 residues: CASSLDATSGHYEQYF. CDR3 sequence (DNA): TGTGCCAGCAGCTTAGATGCGACTAGCGGCCACTACGAGCAGTACTTC. The chain employs TRBV7-2 and TRBJ2-5, with TRBD2 identical over 9 bases. The assigned J gene may be wrong: the sequence end matches TRBJ2-7 better. Germline lookup yields CDR1 SGHTA and CDR2 FQGNSA. The CDR3 contains 16 residues.

This clone turned up a few times. The V and J genes are TRBV30 and TRBJ1-5; D not resolved. Germline-derived CDR1 and CDR2 are GTSNPN and SVGIG (reference sequence). The CDR3 has 12 residues. Trimming cost V 3 bases and J 4 bases, with 7 bases left between them. CDR3 bases: TGTGCCTGGAGCTGGGCTAATCAGCCCCAGCATTTT. This translates into CAWSWANQPQHF.

V usage is TRBV6-5 and J usage is TRBJ2-7; TRBD1 matches 8 bases. The CDR3 runs 13 residues. J was trimmed by 1 base and V by 6 bases; bases with no gene match: 2. In germline, CDR1 is MNHEY, CDR2 SVGAGI. The CDR3 coding sequence is TGTGCCAGCAGAAGACAGGGGTCCTACGAGCAGTACTTC. Its protein is CASRRQGSYEQYF.

This clone was picked up one time. The rearrangement joins TRBV19 to TRBJ1-1; D remains unclear. CDR1 and CDR2 (germline): LNHDA, SQIVND (reference sequence). The CDR3 runs to 15 residues. The V and J ends lost 8 bases and 2 bases respectively, with 18 bases between them. CDR3 sequence reads: CASRAGGFRNTEAFF. CDR3 nucleotide sequence: TGTGCCAGTCGTGCAGGAGGGTTCCGAAACACTGAAGCTTTCTTT.

The chain has TRBV11-2 and TRBJ2-1; a possible D gene is TRBD1 (6 bases). Germline lookup yields CDR1 SGHAT and CDR2 FQNNGV. The V end was cut by 3 bases, the J end by 7 bases, with 16 bases between. This CDR3 is built from 15 residues. The CDR3, as DNA: TGTGCCAGCAGCTTCCCCCACAGGGATGGGAATGAGCAGTTCTTC. This gives the protein CASSFPHRDGNEQFF.

The V and J genes are TRBV28 and TRBJ2-7; 10 bases agree with TRBD1. Losses at the gene ends were 7 bases for V and 2 bases for J; bases not matched to a gene: 5. This CDR3 region has 14 residues. Germline V lookup: CDR1 MDHEN, CDR2 SYDVKM. The CDR3: CASTLTGGAYEQYF. CDR3 nucleotides: TGTGCCAGCACCCTGACAGGGGGCGCCTACGAGCAGTACTTC.

This rearrangement joins TRBV18 to TRBJ2-7, with D possibly matching TRBD1 (5 bases). The CDR3 is 17 residues long. Trimming cost V 0 bases and J 2 bases, with 17 bases left between them. The V gene's germline CDR1 is KGHSH and CDR2 LQKENI. The CDR3 protein is CASSPPIVGQDPYEQYF. The DNA of the CDR3 is TGTGCCAGCTCACCACCGATCGTGGGGCAGGATCCCTACGAGCAGTACTTC.

The chain joins TRBV28 to TRBJ1-5, with 10 positions matching TRBD1. The CDR3 loop spans 16 amino acids. Trimming removed 7 bases from V and 7 bases from J; junction bases left unmatched: 13. The germline V gene encodes CDR1 MDHEN and CDR2 SYDVKM. The CDR3 region has the DNA TGTGCCAGCACCCCCCCGGGACAGGGGTTTTGGCAGCCCCAGCATTTT. It yields the protein CASTPPGQGFWQPQHF.

The rearrangement joins TRBV30 to TRBJ2-7; D perhaps matches TRBD2 (5 bases). Germline CDR1 and CDR2: GTSNPN and SVGIG (reference sequence). Trimming took 1 base from V and 2 from J, leaving 12 bases between them. The CDR3 has 14 residues. This chain's CDR3 is CAWSGSGLTYEQYF. CDR3 in DNA: TGTGCCTGGAGTGGCAGCGGCTTGACCTACGAGCAGTACTTC.